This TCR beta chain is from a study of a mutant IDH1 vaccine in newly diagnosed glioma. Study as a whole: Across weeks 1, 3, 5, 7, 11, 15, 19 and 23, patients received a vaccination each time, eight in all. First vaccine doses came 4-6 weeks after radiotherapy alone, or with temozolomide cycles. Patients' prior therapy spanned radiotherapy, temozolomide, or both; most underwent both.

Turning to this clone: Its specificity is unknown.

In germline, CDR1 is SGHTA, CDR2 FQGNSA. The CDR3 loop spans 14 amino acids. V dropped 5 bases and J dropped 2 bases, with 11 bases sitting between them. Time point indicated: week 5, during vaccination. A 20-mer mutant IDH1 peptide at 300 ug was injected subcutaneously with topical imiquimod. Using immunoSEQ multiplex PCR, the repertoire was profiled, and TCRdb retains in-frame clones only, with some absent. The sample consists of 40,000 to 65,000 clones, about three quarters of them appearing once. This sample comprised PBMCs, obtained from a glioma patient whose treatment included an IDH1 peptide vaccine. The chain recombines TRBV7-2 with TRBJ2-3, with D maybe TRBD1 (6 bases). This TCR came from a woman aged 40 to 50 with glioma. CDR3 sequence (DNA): TGTGCCAGCAGCCCCGACAGGACCACAGATACGCAGTATTTT. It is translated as CASSPDRTTDTQYF.